Sequencing of this TCR beta chain was carried out in a study of STAT3 mutations in large granular lymphocyte leukemia. Study in general: Roughly half the longitudinally sequenced T-LGLL patients had canonical STAT3 mutations. Study-level findings and limits: In several patients, dominant TCR clone burden exceeded STAT3 mutant burden. All newly emerging clones after therapy were STAT3 wild type. Every T-LGLL patient had at least one immunodominant TCRbeta clonotype.

The V segment lost 5 bases and the J segment 1 base; nucleotides outside the gene matches: 10. This CDR3 comprises 17 residues. This clone was recorded only once. Its cognate antigen is unknown. Each sample's TCRbeta library yielded on average around 42,000 productive templates. The data were produced by immunoSEQ multiplex PCR, yet TCRdb's version contains in-frame clones alone and is incomplete. The table includes around 30,000 clones, about 90% detected once. This sequence was found in a man aged 55 to 70 with T-cell large granular lymphocyte leukemia. Some clones in this sample may be carry-over from other donors' samples. The gene calls are TRBV5-3 and TRBJ2-3, with 10 nucleotides matching TRBD2. TRBV5-3 falls under the ORF class, with uncertain function. Sequencing was carried out using peripheral blood mononuclear cells. The CDR3 reads CARREVAGGGGTDTQYF. The CDR3 region has the DNA TGTGCCAGAAGAGAGGTAGCGGGAGGTGGAGGCACAGATACGCAGTATTTT.